This T cell receptor (beta chain) came from a study of CD8 T cells in ankylosing spondylitis. Study-level results: There was reportedly significant enrichment of clones that were disease-linked in matched ankylosing spondylitis synovial fluid. What appeared characteristic of ankylosing spondylitis blood was a TCR beta motif of eight or nine highly homologous variants.

Germline V gene lookup returns CDR1 SGHDN and CDR2 FVKESK. V shed 5 bases and J 5 bases; nucleotides not matched to a gene: 9. The CDR3 sequence is 16 residues long. One entry per CDR3 protein results from TCRdb running MiXCR on the 5' RACE reads. The sample records more than 250,000 distinct CDR3 sequences, roughly 8% being singletons. This clonotype was found a few times. Its target is unknown. The chain joins TRBV14 to TRBJ1-1; 12 nucleotides match TRBD1. This TCR was recovered from a male donor with ankylosing spondylitis. The source material was blood, either unsorted or a sorted T cell fraction (not recorded which). CDR3 loop: CASSDRDRGRRTEAFF. CDR3 in DNA: TGTGCCAGCAGCGACCGGGACAGGGGGCGTCGGACTGAAGCTTTCTTT.